This TCR beta chain was recovered during a study of blood T cell repertoires in COVID-19. Germline V gene sequence: CDR1 SGHTA, CDR2 FQGNSA. The CDR3 has 18 amino acids. After removal of 4 bases from V and 5 bases from J, the junction contained 11 bases not matched to a gene. Only in-frame clones appear in the TCRdb table, and some are missing; sequencing was by immunoSEQ multiplex PCR. The table lists 300,000 to 350,000 clones, over 80% of them singletons, with roughly a tenth in the top ten. The V call is TRBV7-2, the J call TRBJ2-5; TRBD2 aligns across 15 bases. The receptor was isolated from a young man with COVID-19, enrolled during active disease. Sample: peripheral blood. CDR3 DNA sequence: TGTGCCAGCAGCTCCGCCTTAGGACTAGCGGGAGGGTGGGAGACCCAGTACTTC. Protein product: CASSSALGLAGGWETQYF.